The 20 T cell receptor beta chains listed next were all sequenced from one sample in a study of blood T cell repertoires in COVID-19. The table came from immunoSEQ multiplex PCR; TCRdb's copy has only in-frame clones and leaves some out. The sample consists of 100,000 to 150,000 clones, approximately 84% of them appearing once. Source material: peripheral blood. The receptors derive from a woman aged 80 or over with acute or convalescent COVID-19.

This clone was observed a single time. The V call is TRBV6-1, the J call TRBJ1-6, with unresolved D. In germline, CDR1 is MNHNS, CDR2 SASEGT. The CDR3 has 11 amino acids. V lost 3 bases and J 10 bases, leaving 4 bases between the germline ends. The DNA for the CDR3 is TGTGCCAGCAGTGAGCTATCACCCCTCCACTTT. It encodes CASSELSPLHF.

The chain carries TRBV5-1 and TRBJ2-5, with 13 bases aligning to TRBD2. This CDR3 spans 15 amino acids. V lost 6 bases and J lost 4; bases outside the gene matches: 6. CDR1 is SGHRS and CDR2 is YFSETQ in the germline V gene. CDR3 nucleotide sequence: TGCGCCAGCAACTCGGGACTAGCGGGACCAGAGACCCAGTACTTC. It specifies CASNSGLAGPETQYF. The full variable domain, rest sourced from reference TRBV5-1 and TRBJ2-5, is KAGVTQTPRYLIKTRGQQVTLSCSPISGHRSVSWYQQTPGQGLQFLFEYFSETQRNKGNFPGRFSGRQFSNSRSEMNVSTLELGDSALYLCASNSGLAGPETQYFGPGTRLLVL.

This clone was picked up one time. V is TRBV27 and J is TRBJ1-4; TRBD1 is a possible D gene (6 bases). The V and J ends lost 6 bases and 6 bases respectively, with 11 bases between them. Germline V gene lookup returns CDR1 MNHEY and CDR2 SMNVEV (reference sequence). The CDR3 loop spans 13 amino acids. DNA for the CDR3: TGTGCCAGCAGACAGGGTATGGATGAAAAACTGTTTTTT. This translates into CASRQGMDEKLFF.

The rearrangement uses TRBV29-1 and TRBJ1-1, with D maybe TRBD1 (5 bases). The CDR3 is 14 residues long. V was pared by 2 bases and J by 1 base, with 11 bases between. Germline assignment: CDR1 SQVTM and CDR2 ANQGSEA. CDR3 DNA: TGCAGCGTTGAATTCTCCAGGGAGAACACTGAAGCTTTCTTT. Encoded protein: CSVEFSRENTEAFF.

The chain combines TRBV19 with TRBJ2-2, with TRBD1 matching 10 bases. There are 16 residues in the CDR3. Germline loops: CDR1 LNHDA, CDR2 SQIVND (reference sequence). The J segment lost 6 bases and the V segment lost 5 bases, leaving 9 bases of the junction unmatched. This chain's CDR3 is CASSPPGQGLAGELFF. The CDR3 nucleotides are TGTGCCAGTAGTCCCCCGGGACAGGGGCTCGCCGGGGAGCTGTTTTTT.

The V and J genes are TRBV5-6 and TRBJ2-2; D possibly corresponds to TRBD1 (5 bases). CDR3 size: 15 residues. Per germline, CDR1 SGHDT and CDR2 YYEEEE. Trimming stripped 0 bases from V and 5 bases from J, with 11 bases between. CDR3 nucleotides: TGTGCCAGCAGCTTGGGGCAAAGGGGTACCGGGGAGCTGTTTTTT. Translated, it gives CASSLGQRGTGELFF. Filled out from reference TRBV5-6 and TRBJ2-2, the complete variable domain reads DAGVTQSPTHLIKTRGQQVTLRCSPKSGHDTVSWYQQALGQGPQFIFQYYEEEERQRGNFPDRFSGHQFPNYSSELNVNALLLGDSALYLCASSLGQRGTGELFFGEGSRLTVL.

This chain uses TRBV30 with TRBJ1-5; D possibly corresponds to TRBD1 (5 bases). V shed 0 bases and J shed 2 bases, with 11 bases lying between them. Germline lookup yields CDR1 GTSNPN and CDR2 SVGIG (reference sequence). The CDR3 runs 15 residues. The CDR3 reads CAWSVSGHGNQPQHF. The CDR3, as DNA: TGTGCCTGGAGTGTATCAGGGCATGGCAATCAGCCCCAGCATTTT.

The chain couples TRBV3-1 (or the pseudogene TRBV3-2) to TRBJ2-3; 13 bases are shared with TRBD2. CDR1 and CDR2 (germline): LGHDT, YNNKEL (reference sequence). This CDR3 contains 17 residues. The junction had 6 bases not matched to a gene; V was cut back by 1 base and J by 5 bases. The CDR3 is CASSQVTSGGHKDTQYF. In DNA, the CDR3 is TGTGCCAGCAGCCAAGTGACTAGCGGGGGGCACAAAGATACGCAGTATTTT.

This clone was counted a single time. The rearrangement uses TRBV6-5 and TRBJ2-1, with 12 bases lining up with TRBD2. This CDR3 has 16 residues. The trim removed 2 bases at V and 7 bases at J, leaving 6 bases unmatched. CDR1 MNHEY and CDR2 SVGAGI come from the germline V gene. CDR3 loop: CASSYLSSGRGNEQFF. The CDR3 DNA reads as TGTGCCAGCAGTTACCTTTCTAGCGGGAGGGGGAATGAGCAGTTCTTC.

The chain carries TRBV4-1 and TRBJ2-1, with 12 bases aligning to TRBD2. The V gene's germline CDR1 is MGHRA and CDR2 YSYEKL. The CDR3 length is 16 residues. The J segment lost 7 bases and the V segment lost 1 base, leaving 5 bases of the junction unmatched. The CDR3 DNA follows: TGCGCCAGCAGCCAAGTAACTAGCGGGGGGTGGAATGAGCAGTTCTTC. This translates into CASSQVTSGGWNEQFF.

This chain links TRBV27 with TRBJ2-1; perhaps TRBD2 as D (5 bases). The CDR3 extends over 13 amino acids. Germline V gene data show CDR1 as MNHEY and CDR2 as SMNVEV (reference sequence). Between the trimmed V and J ends, which lost 3 bases and 5 bases, there was a span of 8 bases. CDR3 nucleotides: TGTGCCAGCAGTTTCGGGGTCGACAATGAGCAGTTCTTC. This translates into CASSFGVDNEQFF.

The chain is built from TRBV30 and TRBJ1-5; TRBD1 matches at 9 bases. The CDR3 is made up of 15 amino acids. The ends lost 2 bases at V and 3 bases at J; junction bases unmatched: 5. Germline V CDR1 and CDR2: GTSNPN, SVGIG (reference sequence). The CDR3, as DNA: TGTGCCTGGAGTCCCGGGACAGGGACCAATCAGCCCCAGCATTTT. It is translated as CAWSPGTGTNQPQHF.

This clone appeared a few times. The chain joins TRBV19 to TRBJ1-2, with 9 bases that match TRBD1. The germline gives CDR1 LNHDA, CDR2 SQIVND (reference sequence). The CDR3 totals 14 residues. After removal of 7 bases from V and 7 bases from J, the junction contained 10 bases not matched to a gene. DNA of the CDR3: TGTGCCAGTACCCTAAACAGGGGGCGCGGTGGCTACACCTTC. This codes for CASTLNRGRGGYTF.

The chain carries TRBV25-1 and TRBJ2-7, with 8 bases identical to TRBD1. The V segment lost 8 bases and the J segment 7 bases; nucleotides outside the gene matches: 7. The CDR3 covers 12 residues. Looked up from germline, CDR1 is MGHDK and CDR2 is SYGVNS. The CDR3 here is CASSADRVEQYF. The CDR3 coding sequence is TGTGCCAGCTCCGCGGACAGGGTGGAGCAGTACTTC.

In its sample, this clone was seen once. The chain uses TRBV5-1 and TRBJ1-1; perhaps TRBD1 as D (5 bases). The CDR3 totals 15 residues. CDR1 and CDR2 from the germline V gene are SGHRS and YFSETQ. Trimming cost V 2 bases and J 1 base, with 12 bases left between them. The CDR3 spells CASSFGGVGNTEAFF. The DNA for the CDR3 is TGCGCCAGCAGCTTCGGGGGTGTGGGGAACACTGAAGCTTTCTTT.

The chain recombines TRBV27 with TRBJ2-7; TRBD1 aligns across 7 bases. CDR3 length equals 17 residues. Trimming took 0 bases from V and 2 from J; bases not matched to a gene: 10. Germline CDR1 is MNHEY and CDR2 is SMNVEV (reference sequence). CDR3 residues: CASSLSGQTGRTYEQYF. As DNA, the CDR3 is TGTGCCAGCAGTTTATCTGGTCAGACAGGGCGAACCTACGAGCAGTACTTC.

The chain is built from TRBV5-1 and TRBJ2-3; TRBD2 aligns across 8 bases. The trim removed 3 bases at V and 2 bases at J, leaving 8 bases unmatched. The length of the CDR3 is 16 residues. Germline V lookup: CDR1 SGHRS, CDR2 YFSETQ. The CDR3 is CASSSGPGGATDTQYF. The CDR3 nucleotides are TGCGCCAGCAGCTCCGGACCGGGGGGGGCCACAGATACGCAGTATTTT.

The rearrangement links TRBV6-1 to TRBJ2-7; 10 nucleotides align to TRBD1. CDR1 is MNHNS, CDR2 SASEGT, per germline. CDR3 length equals 17 residues. J gave up 7 bases and V 2 bases, and 14 bases lay outside the gene matches. As DNA, the CDR3 is TGTGCCAGCAGTGAACAAATTAGGGGACAGGGGAAGAGGGAGCAGTACTTC. The encoded protein is CASSEQIRGQGKREQYF.

CDR3 DNA: TGTGCCAGCAGCTTTGGTGGTGGGACTCCGGCCCAGCCCCAGCATTTT. Translated, it gives CASSFGGGTPAQPQHF. This sequence joins TRBV7-2 and TRBJ1-5; TRBD1 is a possible D gene (5 bases). V lost 3 bases to trimming and J lost 7 bases, with 19 bases between them. The germline V gene has CDR1 SGHTA and CDR2 FQGNSA. This CDR3 has 16 amino acids.

The chain recombines TRBV7-2 with TRBJ1-1, with 9 bases aligning to TRBD1. J lost 4 bases, V lost 5 bases, and 8 bases had no gene match. The CDR3 has 15 residues. Per the germline V gene, CDR1 is SGHTA and CDR2 is FQGNSA. As DNA, the CDR3 is TGTGCCAGCAGCCCCAATGGACAGGGGAGCACTGAAGCTTTCTTT. Translating gives CASSPNGQGSTEAFF.